The rows below give T cell receptor beta chains drawn from one sample of a study of T cells after yellow fever vaccination. TCRdb reanalysed the 5' RACE reads using MiXCR and keeps one entry per CDR3 protein. Among 510,000 or so distinct CDR3 sequences listed, 19% were seen once. The sequencing here drew on PBMCs, taken 15 days after the yellow fever booster vaccination. The receptor set was obtained from a man under 40 who received the YFV17D yellow fever vaccine. The CDR3 runs from the conserved cysteine through the conserved F or W. Clone size is given for some rows only: seen once, a few or many times, or a class if the clone is expanded.

size: few; J: TRBJ2-1; V: TRBV2; CDR3: CASHQGIYEQFF
size: .; J: TRBJ2-5; V: TRBV12-3/TRBV12-4; CDR3: CASRDLLAGKETQYF
size: .; J: TRBJ1-2; V: TRBV20-1; CDR3: CSAENTGHTF
size: .; J: TRBJ1-6; V: TRBV5-1; CDR3: CASRRDGRVPLHF
size: .; J: TRBJ2-1; V: TRBV3-1; CDR3: CASSPYPSIEQFF
size: .; J: TRBJ2-6; V: TRBV29-1; CDR3: CSVGSGGGANVLTF
size: few; J: TRBJ2-1; V: TRBV3-1; CDR3: CASTLAGSGRAYNEQFF
size: .; J: TRBJ1-5; V: TRBV10-3; CDR3: CAISESGQNYQPQHF
size: few; J: TRBJ2-1; V: TRBV7-2; CDR3: CASSLGTGRGDEQFF
size: .; J: TRBJ2-5; V: TRBV7-2; CDR3: CASSRTGDKETQYF
size: .; J: TRBJ2-2; V: TRBV7-7; CDR3: CASSLASGAYGELFF
size: .; J: TRBJ2-1; V: TRBV9; CDR3: CASSVVGSPYNEQFF
size: few; J: TRBJ1-1; V: TRBV20-1; CDR3: CSASQVNTEAFF
size: few; J: TRBJ2-7; V: TRBV20-1; CDR3: CSARKRASSYEQYF
size: few; J: TRBJ2-4; V: TRBV12-3/TRBV12-4; CDR3: CASSVTGSLAKNIQYF
size: few; J: TRBJ2-1; V: TRBV4-3; CDR3: CASSPGREGGNEQFF
size: once; J: TRBJ2-1; V: TRBV10-3; CDR3: CAISERGPYNEQFF
size: .; J: TRBJ2-3; V: TRBV7-2; CDR3: CASSTASGKDTQYF
size: few; J: TRBJ2-7; V: TRBV20-1; CDR3: CSARDQRPPYEQYF
size: few; J: TRBJ2-3; V: TRBV7-9; CDR3: CASSQLGGWTDTQYF
size: few; J: TRBJ2-3; V: TRBV29-1; CDR3: CSVTGAADTQYF
size: .; J: TRBJ1-1; V: TRBV29-1; CDR3: CSVGGGEAFF
size: .; J: TRBJ2-3; V: TRBV20-1; CDR3: CSANWDYTDTQYF
size: .; J: TRBJ2-7; V: TRBV7-6; CDR3: CASSLEVPYEQYF
size: .; J: TRBJ2-1; V: TRBV10-3; CDR3: CAITRDRGYNEQFF
size: few; J: TRBJ2-5; V: TRBV28; CDR3: CASSLSGTTETQYF
size: .; J: TRBJ2-7; V: TRBV3-1; CDR3: CASSVQGMGVNEQYF
size: .; J: TRBJ2-5; V: TRBV12-3/TRBV12-4; CDR3: CASSFPSGSGETQYF
size: few; J: TRBJ2-1; V: TRBV5-1; CDR3: CASSLGGPPNEQFF
size: few; J: TRBJ2-1; V: TRBV11-2; CDR3: CASSFAGGGTNEQFF
size: few; J: TRBJ2-7; V: TRBV3-1; CDR3: CASSQGTVTYEQYF
size: .; J: TRBJ2-7; V: TRBV29-1; CDR3: CSVTYSRTGIYEQYF
size: few; J: TRBJ1-4; V: TRBV2; CDR3: CASSVRGRANEKLFF
size: .; J: TRBJ2-3; V: TRBV4-3; CDR3: CASSPGLAGGTSTDTQYF
size: few; J: TRBJ2-1; V: TRBV19; CDR3: CATCGTSGSWCNEQFF
size: .; J: TRBJ2-3; V: TRBV20-1; CDR3: CSARDDSTDTQYF